What follows describes a single T cell receptor beta chain. In this sample, this clonotype turned up many times. Its antigen is currently not known. Base qualities are not recorded, but no much larger clone differs from it by a single base. The data belong to a study of T-cell reconstitution after alpha-beta-depleted transplantation in children (dated by TCRdb to 2016 to 2018). Background on the whole study: Using TCR repertoire profiling, the study followed T-cell immune reconstitution in a quantitative way in children after TCRalphabeta/CD19-depleted allogeneic hematopoietic cell transplantation.

Results the study describes overall, beyond this receptor: About two months after transplant, the apparently early recovery of alphabetaT-cell counts reportedly depended on just several hundred clones that had expanded rapidly and came from non-depleted graft cells. The frequencies of hyperexpanded clones fell over the following months, and after one year, T-cell counts and TCRbeta diversity were mostly attributed to newly produced T cells. The high TCRbeta diversity at day 60 in some patients was ascribed to recipient T cells and intrathymic progenitors that had survived conditioning.

The sample's treatment or condition, from its label and the paper: allogeneic hematopoietic cell transplantation with graft depleted of TCRalphabeta T cells and CD19 B cells. TCRalphabeta/CD19-depleted allogeneic hematopoietic cell grafts were given to the transplant recipients, all of whom were children. CDR1 and CDR2, looked up from the germline V gene, are SGHRS and YFSETQ. Trimming takes 0 bases from V and 1 base from J, and the germline ends sit 8 bases apart. Taken from cysteine to phenylalanine, the CDR3 has 15 residues. This entry keeps only the CDR3 DNA: 45 bases, framed from base 1. The method behind the library was PCR. TCRdb lists the instrument as Illumina HiSeq 2500. TCR library preparation used molecular barcoding, with unique molecular identifiers applied to normalize quantification of the TCRbeta repertoire. TCRdb redid the processing of the public reads, applying fastp at Q25 and MiXCR, and retained in-frame beta chains. Identical CDR3 protein sequences are pooled into one entry, listed with their most common genes and DNA. The sample table lists around 700,000 distinct CDR3 sequences, under 15% of them with a count of one. Jointly, the top ten make up 0.79% of the sample.

Sequencing used PBMCs, obtained before TCRalphabeta/CD19-depleted stem cell transplant. The rearrangement combines TRBV5-1 with TRBJ1-3; a confident D gene designation cannot be given. This sequence originates from a girl aged 2-10 years with congenital amegakaryocytic thrombocytopenia, due to receive a stem cell transplant. The CDR3 is CASSLDSRSGNTIYF. The sequence in DNA is TGCGCCAGCAGCTTGGACAGCCGATCTGGAAACACCATATATTTT.